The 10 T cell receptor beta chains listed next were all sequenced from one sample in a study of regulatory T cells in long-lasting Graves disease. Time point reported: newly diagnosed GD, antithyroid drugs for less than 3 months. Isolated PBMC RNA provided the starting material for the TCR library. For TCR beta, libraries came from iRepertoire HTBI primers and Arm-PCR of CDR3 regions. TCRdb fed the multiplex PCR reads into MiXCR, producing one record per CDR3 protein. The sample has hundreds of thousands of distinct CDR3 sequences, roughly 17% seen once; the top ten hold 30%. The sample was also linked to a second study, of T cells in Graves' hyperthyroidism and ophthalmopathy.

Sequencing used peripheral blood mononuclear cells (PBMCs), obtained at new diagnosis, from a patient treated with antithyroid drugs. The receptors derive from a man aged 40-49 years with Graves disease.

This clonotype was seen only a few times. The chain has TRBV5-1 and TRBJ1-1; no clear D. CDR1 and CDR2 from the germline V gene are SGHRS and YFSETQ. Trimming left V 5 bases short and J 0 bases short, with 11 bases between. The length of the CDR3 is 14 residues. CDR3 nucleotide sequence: TGCGCCAGCAGATATTCCGGGGTGAACACTGAAGCTTTCTTT. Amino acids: CASRYSGVNTEAFF.

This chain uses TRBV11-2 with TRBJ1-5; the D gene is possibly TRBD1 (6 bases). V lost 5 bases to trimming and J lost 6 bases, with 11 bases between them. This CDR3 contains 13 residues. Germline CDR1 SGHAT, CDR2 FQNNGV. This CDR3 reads CASSDQGTQPQHF. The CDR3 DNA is TGTGCCAGCAGCGATCAGGGGACTCAGCCCCAGCATTTT.

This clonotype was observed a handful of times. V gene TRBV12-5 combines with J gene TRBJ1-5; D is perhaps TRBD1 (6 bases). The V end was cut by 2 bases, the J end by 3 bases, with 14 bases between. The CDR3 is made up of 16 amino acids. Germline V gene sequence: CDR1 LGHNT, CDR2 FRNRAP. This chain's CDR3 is CASGLTAGADNQPQHF. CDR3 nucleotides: TGTGCTAGTGGTTTGACAGCGGGGGCGGACAATCAGCCCCAGCATTTT. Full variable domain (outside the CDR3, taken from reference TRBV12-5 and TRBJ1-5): DARVTQTPRHKVTEMGQEVTMRCQPILGHNTVFWYRQTMMQGLELLAYFRNRAPLDDSGMPKDRFSAEMPDATLATLKIQPSEPRDSAVYFCASGLTAGADNQPQHFGDGTRLSIL.

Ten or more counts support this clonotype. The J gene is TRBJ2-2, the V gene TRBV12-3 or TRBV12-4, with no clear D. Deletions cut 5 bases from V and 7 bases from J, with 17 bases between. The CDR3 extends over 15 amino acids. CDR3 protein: CASSPGATWGGELFF. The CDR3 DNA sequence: TGTGCCAGCAGTCCCGGCGCTACCTGGGGCGGGGAGCTGTTTTTT.

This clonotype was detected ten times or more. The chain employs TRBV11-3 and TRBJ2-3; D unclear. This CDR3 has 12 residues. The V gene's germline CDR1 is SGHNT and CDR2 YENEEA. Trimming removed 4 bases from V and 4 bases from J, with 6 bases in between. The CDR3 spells CASSYRSDTQYF. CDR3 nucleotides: TGTGCCAGCAGCTACCGATCAGATACGCAGTATTTT.

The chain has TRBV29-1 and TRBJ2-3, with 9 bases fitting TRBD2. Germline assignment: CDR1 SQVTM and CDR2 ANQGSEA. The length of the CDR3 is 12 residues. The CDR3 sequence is CGGGGPTDTQYF. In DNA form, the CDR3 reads TGCGGCGGGGGGGGGCCCACAGATACGCAGTATTTT.

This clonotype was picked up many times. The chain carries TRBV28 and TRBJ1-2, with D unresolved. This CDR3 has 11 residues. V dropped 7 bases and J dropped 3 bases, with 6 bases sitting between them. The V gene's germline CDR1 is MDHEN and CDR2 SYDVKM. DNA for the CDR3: TGTGCCAGCAATTCGGACTATGGCTACACCTTC. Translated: CASNSDYGYTF.

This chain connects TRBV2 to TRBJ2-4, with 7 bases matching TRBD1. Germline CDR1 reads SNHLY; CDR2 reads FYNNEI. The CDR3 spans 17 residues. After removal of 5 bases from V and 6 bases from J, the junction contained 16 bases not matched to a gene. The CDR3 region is CASSPWGGSRGTNIQYF. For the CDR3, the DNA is TGTGCCAGCAGTCCATGGGGTGGCAGCAGGGGGACAAACATTCAGTACTTC.

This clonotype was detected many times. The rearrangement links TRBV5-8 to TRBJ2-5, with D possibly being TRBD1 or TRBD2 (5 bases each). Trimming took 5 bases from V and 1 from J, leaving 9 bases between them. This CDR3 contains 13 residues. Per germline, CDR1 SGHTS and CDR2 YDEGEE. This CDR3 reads CASRRDPQETQYF. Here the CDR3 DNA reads TGTGCCAGCAGACGGGACCCCCAAGAGACCCAGTACTTC.

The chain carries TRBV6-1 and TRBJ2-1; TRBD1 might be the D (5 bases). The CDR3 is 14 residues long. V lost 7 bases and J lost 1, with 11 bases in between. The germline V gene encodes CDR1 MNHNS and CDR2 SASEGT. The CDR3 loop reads CASTPDRSYNEQFF. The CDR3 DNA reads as TGTGCCAGCACCCCAGACAGATCCTACAATGAGCAGTTCTTC.